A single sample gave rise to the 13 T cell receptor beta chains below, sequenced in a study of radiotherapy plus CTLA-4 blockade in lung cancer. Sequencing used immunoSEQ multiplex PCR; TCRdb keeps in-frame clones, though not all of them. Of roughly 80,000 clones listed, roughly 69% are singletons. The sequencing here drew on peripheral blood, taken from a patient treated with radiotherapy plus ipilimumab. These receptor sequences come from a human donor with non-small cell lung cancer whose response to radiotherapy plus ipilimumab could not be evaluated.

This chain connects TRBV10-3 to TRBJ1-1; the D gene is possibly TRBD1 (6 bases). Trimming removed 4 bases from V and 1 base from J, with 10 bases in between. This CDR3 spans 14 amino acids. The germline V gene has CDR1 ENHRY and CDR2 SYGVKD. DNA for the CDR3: TGTGCCATCAGTGTTGGGACACCGAACACTGAAGCTTTCTTT. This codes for CAISVGTPNTEAFF.

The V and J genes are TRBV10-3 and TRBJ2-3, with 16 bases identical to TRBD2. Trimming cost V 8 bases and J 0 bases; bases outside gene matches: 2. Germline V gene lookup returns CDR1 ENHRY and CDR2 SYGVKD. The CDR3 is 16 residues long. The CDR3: CAIGTSGGVSTDTQYF. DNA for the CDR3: TGTGCCATCGGGACTAGCGGGGGGGTCAGCACAGATACGCAGTATTTT.

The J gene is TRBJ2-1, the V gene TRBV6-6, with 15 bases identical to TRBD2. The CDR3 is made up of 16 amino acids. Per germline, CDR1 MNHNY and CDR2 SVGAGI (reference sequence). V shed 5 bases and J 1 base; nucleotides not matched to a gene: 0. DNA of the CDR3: TGTGCCAGCAGTGGACTAGCGGGAGGGTCCTACAATGAGCAGTTCTTC. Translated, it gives CASSGLAGGSYNEQFF.

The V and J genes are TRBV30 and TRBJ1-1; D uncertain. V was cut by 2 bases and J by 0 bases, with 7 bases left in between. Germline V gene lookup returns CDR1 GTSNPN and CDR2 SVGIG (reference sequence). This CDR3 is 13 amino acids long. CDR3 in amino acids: CAWSFVMNTEAFF. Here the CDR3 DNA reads TGTGCCTGGAGTTTTGTAATGAACACTGAAGCTTTCTTT.

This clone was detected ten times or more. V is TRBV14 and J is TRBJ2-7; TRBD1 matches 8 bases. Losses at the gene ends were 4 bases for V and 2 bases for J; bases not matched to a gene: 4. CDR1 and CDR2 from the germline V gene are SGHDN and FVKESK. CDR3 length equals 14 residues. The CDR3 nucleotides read TGTGCCAGCAGCCTGACAGGGGTCCCCTACGAGCAGTACTTC. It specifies CASSLTGVPYEQYF.

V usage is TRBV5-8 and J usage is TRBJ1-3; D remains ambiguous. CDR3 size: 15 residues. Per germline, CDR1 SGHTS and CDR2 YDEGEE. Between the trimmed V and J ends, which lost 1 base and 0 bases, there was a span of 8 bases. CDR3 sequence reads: CASSLYISSGNTIYF. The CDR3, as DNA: TGTGCCAGCAGCTTGTACATAAGCTCTGGAAACACCATATATTTT.

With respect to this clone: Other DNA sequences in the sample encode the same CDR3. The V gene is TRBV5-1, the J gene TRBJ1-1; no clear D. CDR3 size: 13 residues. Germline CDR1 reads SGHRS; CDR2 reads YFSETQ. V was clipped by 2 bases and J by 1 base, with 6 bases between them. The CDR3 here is CASSLQTNTEAFF. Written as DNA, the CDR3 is TGCGCCAGCAGCTTACAGACGAACACTGAAGCTTTCTTT. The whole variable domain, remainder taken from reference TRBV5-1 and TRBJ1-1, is KAGVTQTPRYLIKTRGQQVTLSCSPISGHRSVSWYQQTPGQGLQFLFEYFSETQRNKGNFPGRFSGRQFSNSRSEMNVSTLELGDSALYLCASSLQTNTEAFFGQGTRLTVV.

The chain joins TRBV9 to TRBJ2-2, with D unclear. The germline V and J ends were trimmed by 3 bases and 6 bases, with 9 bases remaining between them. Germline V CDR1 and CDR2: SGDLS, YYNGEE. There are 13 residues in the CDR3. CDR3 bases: TGTGCCAGCAGCGCCTCATCGGCCGGGGAGCTGTTTTTT. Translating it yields CASSASSAGELFF.

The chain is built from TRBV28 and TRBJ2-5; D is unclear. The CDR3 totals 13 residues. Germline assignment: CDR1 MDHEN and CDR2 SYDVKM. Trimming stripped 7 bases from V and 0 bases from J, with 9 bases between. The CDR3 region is CASTWAHQETQYF. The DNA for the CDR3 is TGTGCCAGCACATGGGCCCACCAAGAGACCCAGTACTTC.

The CDR3 region is CASSFPGEHTQYF. DNA for the CDR3: TGTGCCAGCAGTTTTCCAGGGGAACATACGCAGTATTTT. The V and J genes are TRBV28 and TRBJ2-3; a weak D match, TRBD1 (6 bases). The CDR3 spans 13 residues. Trimming removed 3 bases from V and 7 bases from J, with 11 bases in between. Germline V gives CDR1 MDHEN, CDR2 SYDVKM.

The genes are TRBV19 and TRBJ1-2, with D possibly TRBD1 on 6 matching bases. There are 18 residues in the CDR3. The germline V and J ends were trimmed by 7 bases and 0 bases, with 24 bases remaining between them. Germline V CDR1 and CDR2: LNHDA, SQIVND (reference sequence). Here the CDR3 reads CASTRGGRLGSANYGYTF. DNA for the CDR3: TGTGCCAGTACCCGGGGGGGCAGGCTTGGTTCAGCTAACTATGGCTACACCTTC.

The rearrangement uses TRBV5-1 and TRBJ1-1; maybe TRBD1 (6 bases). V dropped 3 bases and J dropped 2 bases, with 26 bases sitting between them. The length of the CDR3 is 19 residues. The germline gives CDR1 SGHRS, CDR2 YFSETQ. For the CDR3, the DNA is TGCGCCAGCAGCTCCACCCTCGACAGGAGCCGGGGTCCTAACACTGAAGCTTTCTTT. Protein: CASSSTLDRSRGPNTEAFF.

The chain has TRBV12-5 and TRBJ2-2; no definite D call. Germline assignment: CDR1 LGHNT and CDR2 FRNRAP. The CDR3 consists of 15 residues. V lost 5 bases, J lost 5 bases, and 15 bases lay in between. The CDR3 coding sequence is TGTGCTAGTGGTACTTTTAACCAGGTAACCGGGGAGCTGTTTTTT. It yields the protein CASGTFNQVTGELFF.